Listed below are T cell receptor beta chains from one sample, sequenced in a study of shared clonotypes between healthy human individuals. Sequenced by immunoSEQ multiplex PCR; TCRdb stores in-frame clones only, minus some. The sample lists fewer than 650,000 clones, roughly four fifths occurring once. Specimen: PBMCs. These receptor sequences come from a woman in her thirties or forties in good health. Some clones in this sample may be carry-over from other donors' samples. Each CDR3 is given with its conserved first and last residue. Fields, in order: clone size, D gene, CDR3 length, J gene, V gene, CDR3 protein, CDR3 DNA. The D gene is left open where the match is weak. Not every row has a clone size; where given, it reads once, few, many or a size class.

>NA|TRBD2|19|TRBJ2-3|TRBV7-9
CASSPRASGIVMGTDTQYF
TGTGCCAGCAGCCCGCGGGCTAGCGGGATAGTCATGGGCACAGATACGCAGTATTTT
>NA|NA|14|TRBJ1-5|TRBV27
CASSPPREAQPQHF
TGTGCCAGCAGTCCCCCCAGGGAGGCGCAGCCCCAGCATTTT
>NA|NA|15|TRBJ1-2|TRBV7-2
CASSLNPGANYGYTF
TGTGCCAGCAGCTTAAATCCCGGGGCTAACTATGGCTACACCTTC
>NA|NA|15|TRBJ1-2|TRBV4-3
CASSQGFGTESGYTF
TGCGCCAGCAGCCAAGGTTTCGGGACGGAGAGTGGCTACACCTTC
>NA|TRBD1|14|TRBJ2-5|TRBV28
CASRRPGGGETQYF
TGTGCCAGCAGACGGCCAGGGGGCGGTGAGACCCAGTACTTC
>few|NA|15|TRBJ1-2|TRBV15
CATSRSLRDAGGYTF
TGTGCCACCAGCAGAAGTCTCCGGGATGCTGGAGGCTACACCTTC
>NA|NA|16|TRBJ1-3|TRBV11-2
CASSLGNGISGNTIYF
TGTGCCAGCAGCTTAGGAAATGGCATTTCTGGAAACACCATATATTTT
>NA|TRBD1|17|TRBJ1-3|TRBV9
CASSALPGQGSGNTIYF
TGTGCCAGCAGCGCCCTCCCGGGACAGGGCTCTGGAAACACCATATATTTT
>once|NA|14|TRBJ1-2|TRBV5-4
CASSLPSTSYGYTF
TGTGCCAGCAGCTTACCTAGCACGAGCTATGGCTACACCTTC
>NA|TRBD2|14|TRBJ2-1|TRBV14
CASSTLAGGNEQFF
TGTGCCAGCAGTACACTAGCGGGAGGCAATGAGCAGTTCTTC
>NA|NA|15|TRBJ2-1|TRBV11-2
CASSSIGGQGGEQFF
TGTGCCAGCAGCTCCATCGGGGGCCAGGGCGGTGAGCAGTTCTTC
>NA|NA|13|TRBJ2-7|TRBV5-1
CASSSDNSYEQYF
TGCGCCAGCAGCTCTGACAACTCCTACGAGCAGTACTTC
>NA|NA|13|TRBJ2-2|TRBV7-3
CASGTSNTGELFF
TGTGCCAGCGGTACCTCGAACACCGGGGAGCTGTTTTTT
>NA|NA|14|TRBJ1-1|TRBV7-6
CASSLGFRFTEAFF
TGTGCCAGCAGCCTGGGTTTTAGGTTCACTGAAGCTTTCTTT
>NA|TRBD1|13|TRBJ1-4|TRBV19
CASSMGQAEKLFF
TGTGCCAGTAGTATGGGACAGGCCGAAAAACTGTTTTTT
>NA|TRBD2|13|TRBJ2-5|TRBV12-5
CASGLAGAETQYF
TGTGCTAGTGGTCTCGCGGGAGCGGAGACCCAGTACTTC
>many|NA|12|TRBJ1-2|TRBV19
CASRAALHGYTF
TGTGCCAGTAGGGCAGCCCTACATGGCTACACCTTC
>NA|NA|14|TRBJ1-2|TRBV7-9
CASSFPGLNYGYTF
TGTGCCAGCAGCTTTCCCGGGCTGAACTATGGCTACACCTTC
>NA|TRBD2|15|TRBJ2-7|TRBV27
CASSLLSGTPYEQYF
TGTGCCAGCAGTTTATTGAGCGGGACCCCCTACGAGCAGTACTTC
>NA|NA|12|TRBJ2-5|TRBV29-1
CSVGLPGETQYF
TGCAGCGTTGGCCTCCCGGGAGAGACCCAGTACTTC
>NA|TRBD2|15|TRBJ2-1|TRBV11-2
CASSLGTSGYNEQFF
TGTGCCAGCAGCTTGGGGACTAGCGGCTACAATGAGCAGTTCTTC
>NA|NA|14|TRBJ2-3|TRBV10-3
CAISESLAADTQYF
TGTGCCATCAGTGAGAGCCTAGCCGCAGATACGCAGTATTTT
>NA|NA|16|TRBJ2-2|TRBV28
CASSLTPSTGSGELFF
TGTGCCAGCAGCCTTACCCCCTCTACAGGGTCCGGGGAGCTGTTTTTT
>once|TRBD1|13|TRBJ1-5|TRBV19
CASRGTVNQPQHF
TGTGCCAGTAGGGGGACAGTCAATCAGCCCCAGCATTTT
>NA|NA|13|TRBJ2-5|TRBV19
CASSRDREETQYF
TGTGCCAGTAGTAGAGACAGAGAAGAGACCCAGTACTTC
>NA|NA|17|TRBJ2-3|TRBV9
CASSVGRGRPSTDTQYF
TGTGCCAGCAGCGTAGGACGCGGGCGACCTAGCACAGATACGCAGTATTTT
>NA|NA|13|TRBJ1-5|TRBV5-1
CASSSGVDQPQHF
TGCGCCAGCAGCTCTGGGGTGGATCAGCCCCAGCATTTT
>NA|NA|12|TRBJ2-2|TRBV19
CASGWNTGELFF
TGTGCCAGTGGGTGGAACACCGGGGAGCTGTTTTTT
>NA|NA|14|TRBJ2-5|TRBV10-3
CAISKDRKQETQYF
TGTGCCATCAGTAAAGACAGAAAACAAGAGACCCAGTACTTC
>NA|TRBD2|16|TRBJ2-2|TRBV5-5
CASSLVLAGYVGELFF
TGTGCCAGCAGCTTGGTACTAGCGGGATATGTCGGGGAGCTGTTTTTT
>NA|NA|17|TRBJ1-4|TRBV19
CASSMIRDTPASEKLFF
TGTGCCAGTAGTATGATTCGGGATACCCCGGCGAGTGAAAAACTGTTTTTT